Listed below are T cell receptor beta chains from one sample, sequenced in a study of regulatory T cells in long-lasting Graves disease. TCRdb processed the multiplex PCR reads anew with MiXCR; each CDR3 protein has one entry. The top ten hold less than 40% of the sample, which has 300,000 to 400,000 distinct CDR3 sequences, about 18% seen once. The specimen was peripheral blood mononuclear cells (PBMCs), collected at new diagnosis, from a patient treated with antithyroid drugs. The receptor source for this set is a female donor with Graves disease. The CDR3 runs from the conserved cysteine through the conserved F or W. D genes are given only for firm matches. Size tells how often a clone was seen (once, few, many) or the class of an expanded clone, and some rows leave it out.

TRBJ1-2,TRBV28,NA,TRBD1,CAWGGQGESYGYTF,TGTGCCTGGGGGGGACAGGGGGAAAGTTATGGCTACACCTTC
TRBJ1-1,TRBV12-3/TRBV12-4,many,NA,CASSPSGYSEAFF,TGTGCCAGCAGTCCGTCGGGGTATTCTGAAGCTTTCTTT
TRBJ2-1,TRBV5-1,NA,TRBD2,CASSLTSGSRSYNEQFF,TGTGCCAGCAGCTTGACTAGCGGGAGCAGATCCTACAATGAGCAGTTCTTC
TRBJ2-7,TRBV19,few,NA,CASSITPLREQYF,TGTGCCAGTAGTATCACTCCTTTGAGGGAGCAGTACTTC
TRBJ2-1,TRBV7-2,few,TRBD1,CASSSRDRAPKQFF,TGTGCCAGCAGCAGCCGGGACAGGGCACCCAAGCAGTTCTTC
TRBJ1-5,TRBV28,many,NA,CASSLDPRGDYQPQHF,TGTGCCAGCAGTTTGGACCCTAGGGGAGACTATCAGCCCCAGCATTTT
TRBJ2-3,TRBV7-2,many,TRBD2,CASSFGLAGEGTQYF,TGTGCCAGCAGCTTTGGGCTAGCGGGAGAGGGTACGCAGTATTTT
TRBJ2-3,TRBV24-1,few,NA,CATSGEHLTDTQYF,TGTGCCACCAGTGGGGAGCATCTCACAGATACGCAGTATTTT
TRBJ2-2,TRBV28,many,TRBD2,CASRGTSGRRAVNTGELFF,TGTGCCAGCAGGGGGACTAGCGGGAGAAGGGCTGTTAACACCGGGGAGCTGTTTTTT
TRBJ2-1,TRBV5-1,NA,TRBD2,CASSLAGTSGTREQFF,TGCGCCAGCAGCTTGGCCGGGACTAGCGGGACCCGTGAGCAGTTCTTC
TRBJ2-5,TRBV30,many,NA,CAWRAGRLRETQYF,TGTGCCTGGAGGGCCGGGCGGCTACGGGAGACCCAGTACTTC
TRBJ2-7,TRBV6-1,many,NA,CASSTSPLAKEYYEQYF,TGTGCCAGCAGTACCTCCCCTCTAGCGAAAGAGTACTACGAGCAGTACTTC
TRBJ2-7,TRBV28,many,TRBD1,CATLGTGSYEQYF,TGTGCCACCCTGGGGACAGGTTCCTACGAGCAGTACTTC
TRBJ2-5,TRBV2,many,NA,CASSEVASLGTQYF,TGTGCCAGCAGTGAAGTCGCCTCCTTGGGGACCCAGTACTTC